This is a list of T cell receptor beta chains from one sample in a study of vaccination effects on CD4 cells after COVID-19. Profiled with immunoSEQ multiplex PCR; TCRdb holds only in-frame clones, not every one. The repertoire holds some 15,000 clones, with around 84% as singletons. Their specific antigens are unknown. Source: CD4+ T cells from PBMCs cultured with HCoV-NL63 spike peptides, taken after COVID-19 vaccination. Source of these receptors: a human donor who had a prior SARS-CoV-2 infection. Each CDR3 is given with its conserved first and last residue. The order of the fields is V gene, D gene, J gene, clone size, CDR3 DNA, CDR3 protein. A D gene is named only where the DNA matches it firmly. The listing skips clone size in some rows; elsewhere it reads once, few, many or a size class.

v_gene: TRBV11-3
d_gene: TRBD2
j_gene: TRBJ2-7
abundance: .
CDR3nt: TGTGCCAGCAGCTTATCTGGGGTAGCGGGAGACTCCTACGAGCAGTACTTC
CDR3aa: CASSLSGVAGDSYEQYF

v_gene: TRBV10-3
d_gene: .
j_gene: TRBJ2-1
abundance: .
CDR3nt: TGTGCCATCAGTGAGTCGATCGTTTTGGGGGGTGAGCAGTTCTTC
CDR3aa: CAISESIVLGGEQFF

v_gene: TRBV7-2
d_gene: TRBD2
j_gene: TRBJ2-7
abundance: medium-sized
CDR3nt: TGTGCCAGCAGCCCATACCAGCGGGACTACGAGCAGTACTTC
CDR3aa: CASSPYQRDYEQYF

v_gene: TRBV2
d_gene: .
j_gene: TRBJ1-2
abundance: .
CDR3nt: TGTGCCAGCATACAGGGTCTTAACTATGGCTACACCTTC
CDR3aa: CASIQGLNYGYTF

v_gene: TRBV7-6
d_gene: TRBD1
j_gene: TRBJ2-5
abundance: .
CDR3nt: TGTGCCAGCAGCCAATGGACAGGGGTGGTAGAGACCCAGTACTTC
CDR3aa: CASSQWTGVVETQYF

v_gene: TRBV24-1
d_gene: TRBD1
j_gene: TRBJ1-2
abundance: few
CDR3nt: TGTGCCACCAGTGATATGAGCGGGACAGGCTACTATGGCTACACCTTC
CDR3aa: CATSDMSGTGYYGYTF

v_gene: TRBV5-1
d_gene: TRBD1
j_gene: TRBJ2-7
abundance: .
CDR3nt: TGCGCCAGCAGCTCCGGGACAGGCTACCGGGGGGAGCAGTACTTC
CDR3aa: CASSSGTGYRGEQYF

v_gene: TRBV2
d_gene: .
j_gene: TRBJ2-5
abundance: .
CDR3nt: TGTGCCAGCAGTAGGGAGCGACAAGAGACCCAGTACTTC
CDR3aa: CASSRERQETQYF

v_gene: TRBV2
d_gene: TRBD1
j_gene: TRBJ1-2
abundance: .
CDR3nt: TGTGCCAGCAGTCCAGACAGGGGAAGTGGCTACACCTTC
CDR3aa: CASSPDRGSGYTF

v_gene: TRBV19
d_gene: TRBD1
j_gene: TRBJ1-5
abundance: few
CDR3nt: TGTGCCAGTACCCTCCGGGACAGGTACCCGTCCCGAAATCAGCCCCAGCATTTT
CDR3aa: CASTLRDRYPSRNQPQHF

v_gene: TRBV5-1
d_gene: .
j_gene: TRBJ2-7
abundance: few
CDR3nt: TGCGCCAGCAGCCCGGACGGAAGCTCCTACGAGCAGTACTTC
CDR3aa: CASSPDGSSYEQYF

v_gene: TRBV7-9
d_gene: TRBD2
j_gene: TRBJ2-5
abundance: once
CDR3nt: TGTGCCAGCAGCTTACTCGCTAGCGGGAGTGGTGGGGAGACCCAGTACTTC
CDR3aa: CASSLLASGSGGETQYF

v_gene: TRBV5-8
d_gene: TRBD1
j_gene: TRBJ2-7
abundance: .
CDR3nt: TGTGCCAGCAGCGTCCAAGGGGGCACTTTATTACGCCAGTACTTC
CDR3aa: CASSVQGGTLLRQYF

v_gene: TRBV5-4
d_gene: .
j_gene: TRBJ2-3
abundance: .
CDR3nt: TGTGCCAGCAGCAAGGCCGGGTCCAGCACAGATACGCAGTATTTT
CDR3aa: CASSKAGSSTDTQYF

v_gene: TRBV6-2/TRBV6-3
d_gene: .
j_gene: TRBJ2-7
abundance: .
CDR3nt: TGTGCCAGCAGTTTTGAGCGCGAAGGGGCCTACGAGCAGTACTTC
CDR3aa: CASSFEREGAYEQYF

v_gene: TRBV6-2/TRBV6-3
d_gene: .
j_gene: TRBJ2-5
abundance: once
CDR3nt: TGTGCCAGCAGTTACCACGACCTCCAAGAGACCCAGTACTTC
CDR3aa: CASSYHDLQETQYF

v_gene: TRBV7-3
d_gene: TRBD2
j_gene: TRBJ2-3
abundance: once
CDR3nt: TGTGCCAGCAGCTTAGGGACTAGCGGTGTGATGGGCACAGATACGCAGTATTTT
CDR3aa: CASSLGTSGVMGTDTQYF

v_gene: TRBV9
d_gene: .
j_gene: TRBJ1-3
abundance: .
CDR3nt: TGTGCCAGCAGCCTGCAGGGGTTTGCCCCCTTCTCTGGAAACACCATATATTTT
CDR3aa: CASSLQGFAPFSGNTIYF

v_gene: TRBV29-1
d_gene: .
j_gene: TRBJ1-1
abundance: .
CDR3nt: TGCAGCGTTGCAAACAACATGAACACTGAAGCTTTCTTT
CDR3aa: CSVANNMNTEAFF

v_gene: TRBV10-2
d_gene: .
j_gene: TRBJ1-2
abundance: .
CDR3nt: TGCGCCAGCAGCGAACGACAGAACTTCAACTATGGCTACACCTTC
CDR3aa: CASSERQNFNYGYTF

v_gene: TRBV27
d_gene: TRBD2
j_gene: TRBJ2-2
abundance: .
CDR3nt: TGTGCCAGCAGGGAAAGGACTAGCGGGAACACCGGGGAGCTGTTTTTT
CDR3aa: CASRERTSGNTGELFF

v_gene: TRBV2
d_gene: TRBD1
j_gene: TRBJ2-2
abundance: .
CDR3nt: TGTGCCAGCAGTGAAACCCAGACAGGGGACACCGGGGAGCTGTTTTTT
CDR3aa: CASSETQTGDTGELFF

v_gene: TRBV12-1
d_gene: .
j_gene: TRBJ2-5
abundance: .
CDR3nt: TGTGCCAGCAGCTCCCAACGACGGGAGAGAACGAAAGAGACCCAGTACTTC
CDR3aa: CASSSQRRERTKETQYF

v_gene: TRBV6-5
d_gene: .
j_gene: TRBJ1-2
abundance: .
CDR3nt: TGTGCCAGCAGTTACTCAGGGGTCTATGGCTACACCTTC
CDR3aa: CASSYSGVYGYTF

v_gene: TRBV15
d_gene: TRBD1
j_gene: TRBJ1-1
abundance: .
CDR3nt: TGTGCCACCAGCAGAGCCGGGACAGGGAACACTGAAGCTTTCTTT
CDR3aa: CATSRAGTGNTEAFF

v_gene: TRBV6-2/TRBV6-3
d_gene: .
j_gene: TRBJ2-4
abundance: .
CDR3nt: TGTGCCAGCAGTTACTGGGGTGCGGGGTCGACCAAAAACATTCAGTACTTC
CDR3aa: CASSYWGAGSTKNIQYF